This T cell receptor (beta chain) emerged from a study of cytomegalovirus exposure and HLA in healthy donors. Germline V gene data show CDR1 as SQVTM and CDR2 as ANQGSEA. The V segment lost 7 bases and the J segment 0 bases; nucleotides outside the gene matches: 6. This CDR3 spans 14 amino acids. Primers included in the PCR were 60 Vbeta and 13 Jbeta primers. Produced via immunoSEQ multiplex PCR; TCRdb's table is partial and in-frame only. The table lists 110,000 or so clones, 77% of them singletons. The sequence derives from a young man in good health and CMV-seropositive. The chain is built from TRBV29-1 and TRBJ2-1; 7 nucleotides match TRBD1. Sequencing was performed on PBMCs. The CDR3 nucleotides are TGCAGCGGATCGGGACAGAGCTCCTACAATGAGCAGTTCTTC. Its protein is CSGSGQSSYNEQFF.